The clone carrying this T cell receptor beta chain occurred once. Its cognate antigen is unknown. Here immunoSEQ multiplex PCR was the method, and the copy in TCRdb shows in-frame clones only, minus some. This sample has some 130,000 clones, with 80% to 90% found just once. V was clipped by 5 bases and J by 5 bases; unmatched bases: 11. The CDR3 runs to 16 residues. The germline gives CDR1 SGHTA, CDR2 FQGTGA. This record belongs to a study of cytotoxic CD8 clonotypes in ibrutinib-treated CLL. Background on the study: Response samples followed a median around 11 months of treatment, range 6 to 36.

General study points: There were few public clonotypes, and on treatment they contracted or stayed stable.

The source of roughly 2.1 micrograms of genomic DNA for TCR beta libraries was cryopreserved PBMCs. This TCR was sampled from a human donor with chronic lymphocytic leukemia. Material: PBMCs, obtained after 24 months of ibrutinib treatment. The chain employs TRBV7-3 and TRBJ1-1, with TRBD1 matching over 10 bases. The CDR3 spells CASSRGGTGEGTEAFF. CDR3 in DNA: TGTGCCAGCAGCCGAGGAGGGACAGGGGAGGGGACTGAAGCTTTCTTT.